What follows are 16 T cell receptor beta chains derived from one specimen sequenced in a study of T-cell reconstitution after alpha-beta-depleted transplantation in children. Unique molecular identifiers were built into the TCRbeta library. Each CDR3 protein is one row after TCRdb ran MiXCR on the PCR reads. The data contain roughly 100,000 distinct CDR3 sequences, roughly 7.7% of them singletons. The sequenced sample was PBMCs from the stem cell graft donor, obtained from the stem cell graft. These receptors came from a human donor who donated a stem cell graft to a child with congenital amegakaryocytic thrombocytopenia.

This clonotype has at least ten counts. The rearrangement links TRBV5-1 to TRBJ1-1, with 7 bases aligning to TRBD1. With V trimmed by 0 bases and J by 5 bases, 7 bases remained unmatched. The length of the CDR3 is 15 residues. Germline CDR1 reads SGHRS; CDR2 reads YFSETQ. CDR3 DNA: TGCGCCAGCAGCTTGGAAGAGGGGGCATGGACTGAAGCTTTCTTT. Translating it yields CASSLEEGAWTEAFF.

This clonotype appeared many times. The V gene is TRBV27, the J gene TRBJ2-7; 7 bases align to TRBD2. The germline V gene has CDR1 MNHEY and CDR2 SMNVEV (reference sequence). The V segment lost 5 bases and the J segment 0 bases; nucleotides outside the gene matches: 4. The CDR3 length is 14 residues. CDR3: CASSPGLGSYEQYF. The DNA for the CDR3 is TGTGCCAGCAGTCCAGGACTAGGCTCCTACGAGCAGTACTTC.

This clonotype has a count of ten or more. CDR3 in amino acids: CASSLERGIGSPLHF. The CDR3 DNA follows: TGTGCCAGCAGCTTAGAGCGGGGTATCGGTTCACCCCTCCACTTT. V gene TRBV7-6 combines with J gene TRBJ1-6, with D hard to call. The length of the CDR3 is 15 residues. V lost 1 base to trimming and J lost 9 bases, with 13 bases between them. In germline, CDR1 is SGHVS, CDR2 FNYEAQ.

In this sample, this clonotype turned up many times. The CDR3 here is CSAKTGAYEQYF. For the CDR3, the DNA is TGCAGTGCTAAGACAGGGGCCTACGAGCAGTACTTC. The rearrangement links TRBV20-1 to TRBJ2-7, with 8 bases identical to TRBD1. The ends lost 4 bases at V and 2 bases at J; junction bases unmatched: 1. The CDR3 runs to 12 residues. Per germline, CDR1 DFQATT and CDR2 SNEGSKA (reference sequence).

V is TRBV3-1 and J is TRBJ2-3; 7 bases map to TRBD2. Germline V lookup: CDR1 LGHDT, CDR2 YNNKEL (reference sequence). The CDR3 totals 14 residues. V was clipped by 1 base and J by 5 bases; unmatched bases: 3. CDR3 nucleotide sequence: TGTGCCAGCAGCCAAGCGGGGGGTCGAGATACGCAGTATTTT. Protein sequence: CASSQAGGRDTQYF.

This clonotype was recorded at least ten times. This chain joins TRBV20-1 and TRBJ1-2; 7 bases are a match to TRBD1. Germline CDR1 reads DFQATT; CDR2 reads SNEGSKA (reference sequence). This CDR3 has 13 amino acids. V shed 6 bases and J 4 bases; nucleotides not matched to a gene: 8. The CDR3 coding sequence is TGCAGTGCCGTTGCGACAGGGCTCTATGGCTACACCTTC. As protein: CSAVATGLYGYTF.

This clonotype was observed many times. CDR3 nucleotide sequence: TGCAGTGCTAGAGTAGCTAACCGGGATACGCAGTATTTT. The encoded protein is CSARVANRDTQYF. This sequence joins TRBV20-1 and TRBJ2-3; D is ambiguous. Trimming cost V 1 base and J 6 bases, with 11 bases left between them. Germline CDR1 DFQATT, CDR2 SNEGSKA (reference sequence). CDR3 length equals 13 residues.

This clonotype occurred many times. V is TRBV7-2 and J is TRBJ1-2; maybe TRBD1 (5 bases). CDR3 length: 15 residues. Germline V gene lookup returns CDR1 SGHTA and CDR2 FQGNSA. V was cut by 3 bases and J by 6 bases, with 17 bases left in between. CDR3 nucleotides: TGTGCCAGCAGCTTGGGGACGGTTTCTAGGGATGGCTACACCTTC. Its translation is CASSLGTVSRDGYTF.

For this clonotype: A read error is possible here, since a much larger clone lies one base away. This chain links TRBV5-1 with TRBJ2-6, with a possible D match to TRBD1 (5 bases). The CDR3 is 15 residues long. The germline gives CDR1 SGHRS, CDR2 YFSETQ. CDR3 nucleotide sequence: TGCGCCAGCAGCTTCCCCGGGCCTGGGGCCAACGGCCTGACTTTC. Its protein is CASSFPGPGANGLTF. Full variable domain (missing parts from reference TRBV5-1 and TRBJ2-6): KAGVTQTPRYLIKTRGQQVTLSCSPISGHRSVSWYQQTPGQGLQFLFEYFSETQRNKGNFPGRFSGRQFSNSRSEMNVSTLELGDSALYLCASSFPGPGANGLTFGAGSRLTVL.

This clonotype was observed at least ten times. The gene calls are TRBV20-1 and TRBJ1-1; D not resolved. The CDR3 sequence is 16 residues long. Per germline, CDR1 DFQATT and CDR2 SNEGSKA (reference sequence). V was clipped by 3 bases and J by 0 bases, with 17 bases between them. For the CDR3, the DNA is TGCAGTGCTAGTTCGCTCCAGGAGAGATTGAACACTGAAGCTTTCTTT. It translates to CSASSLQERLNTEAFF.

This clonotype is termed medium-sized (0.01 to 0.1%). The chain's CDR3 is CSARDEDGRSNTEAFF. The CDR3 DNA is TGCAGTGCTAGAGATGAGGATGGCCGATCGAACACTGAAGCTTTCTTT. This rearrangement joins TRBV20-1 to TRBJ1-1, with D uncertain. The V gene lost 0 bases and the J gene lost 1 base, with 15 bases spanning the gap. Germline assignment: CDR1 DFQATT and CDR2 SNEGSKA (reference sequence). The CDR3 is 16 amino acids.

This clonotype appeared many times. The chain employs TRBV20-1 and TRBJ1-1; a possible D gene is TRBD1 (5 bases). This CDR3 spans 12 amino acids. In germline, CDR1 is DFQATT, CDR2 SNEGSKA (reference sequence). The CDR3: CSPGQGNTEAFF. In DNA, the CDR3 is TGCAGCCCGGGGCAGGGGAACACTGAAGCTTTCTTT.

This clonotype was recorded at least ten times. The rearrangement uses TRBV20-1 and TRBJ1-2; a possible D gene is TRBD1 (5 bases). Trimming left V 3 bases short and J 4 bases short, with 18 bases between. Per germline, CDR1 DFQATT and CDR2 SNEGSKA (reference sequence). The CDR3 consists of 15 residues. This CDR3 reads CSASLNSGSFYGYTF. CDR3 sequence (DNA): TGCAGTGCTAGCCTTAATTCAGGGTCCTTCTATGGCTACACCTTC.

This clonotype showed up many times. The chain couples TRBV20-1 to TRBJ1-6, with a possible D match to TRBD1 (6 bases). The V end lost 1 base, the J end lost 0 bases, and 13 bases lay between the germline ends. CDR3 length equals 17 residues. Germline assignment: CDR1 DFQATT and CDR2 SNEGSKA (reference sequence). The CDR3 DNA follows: TGCAGTGCTAGAGTCCAGGGGATAGGCTCCTATAATTCACCCCTCCACTTT. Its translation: CSARVQGIGSYNSPLHF.

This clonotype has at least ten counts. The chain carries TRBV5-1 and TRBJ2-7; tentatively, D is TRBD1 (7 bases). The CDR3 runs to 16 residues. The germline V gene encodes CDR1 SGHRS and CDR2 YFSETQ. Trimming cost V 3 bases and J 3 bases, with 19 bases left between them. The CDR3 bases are TGCGCCAGCAGCTCGCGTGGAGGAGGGGGCGTCTACGAGCAGTACTTC. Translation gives CASSSRGGGGVYEQYF.

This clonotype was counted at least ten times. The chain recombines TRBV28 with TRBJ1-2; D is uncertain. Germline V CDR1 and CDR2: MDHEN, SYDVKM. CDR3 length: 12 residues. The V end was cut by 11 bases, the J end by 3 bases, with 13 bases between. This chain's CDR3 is CAWAARDYGYTF. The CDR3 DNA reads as TGTGCCTGGGCCGCGAGGGACTATGGCTACACCTTC.